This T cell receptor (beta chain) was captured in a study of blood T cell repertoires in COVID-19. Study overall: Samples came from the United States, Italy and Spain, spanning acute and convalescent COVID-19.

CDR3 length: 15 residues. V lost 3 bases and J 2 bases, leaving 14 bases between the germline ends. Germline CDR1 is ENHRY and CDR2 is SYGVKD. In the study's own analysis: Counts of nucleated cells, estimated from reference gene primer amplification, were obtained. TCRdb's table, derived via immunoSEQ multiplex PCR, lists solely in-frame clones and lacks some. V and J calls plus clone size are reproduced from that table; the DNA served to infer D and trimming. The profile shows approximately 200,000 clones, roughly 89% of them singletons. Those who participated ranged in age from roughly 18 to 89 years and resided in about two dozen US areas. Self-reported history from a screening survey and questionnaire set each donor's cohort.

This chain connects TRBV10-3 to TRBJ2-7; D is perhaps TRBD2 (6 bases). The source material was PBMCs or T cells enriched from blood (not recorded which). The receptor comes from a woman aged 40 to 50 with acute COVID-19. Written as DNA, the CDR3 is TGTGCCATCAGTGAAACGCGCAGGGAGGCCTACGAGCAGTACTTC. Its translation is CAISETRREAYEQYF.